This TCR beta chain was observed in a study of blood T cell repertoires in COVID-19. Whole-study context: Sites across the United States, Italy and Spain contributed samples from acute and convalescent COVID-19. From T cells, B-cell-depleted T cells, or PBMCs came the material, which was cDNA or gDNA.

CDR3 length equals 15 residues. Between the trimmed V and J ends, which lost 3 bases and 0 bases, there was a span of 11 bases. Germline assignment: CDR1 SNHLY and CDR2 FYNNEI. This clone was observed once. In the original analysis: Counts of nucleated cells, estimated from reference gene primer amplification, were obtained. Libraries were prepared by immunoSEQ multiplex PCR; TCRdb keeps only in-frame clonotypes and omits some of them. V and J calls and clone size follow that table, whereas D and trimming were derived from the DNA. Altogether about 110,000 clones are present, over 75% being singletons, with the ten largest covering about 3.8%.

The sequence was collected from a man aged 45-65 years with acute or convalescent COVID-19. Material: peripheral blood. The chain recombines TRBV2 with TRBJ1-1; the D gene is possibly TRBD1 (5 bases). The CDR3 coding sequence is TGTGCCAGCAGTGAGACCCAGGGTATGAACACTGAAGCTTTCTTT. Protein sequence: CASSETQGMNTEAFF.